The T cell receptor (beta chain) under discussion was sequenced for a study of STAT3 mutations in large granular lymphocyte leukemia. The repertoire was sequenced with immunoSEQ multiplex PCR; TCRdb's copy has only in-frame clones and lacks some. The profile shows about 5,000 clones, about 50% of them singletons. Of note for this clone: Its antigen remains unknown.

General study findings and limits: In several patients, dominant TCR clone burden exceeded STAT3 mutant burden, suggesting STAT3 mutation arose secondarily. In T-cell large granular lymphocyte leukemia, about half of patients showed multiple immunodominant subclonotypes.

The material sequenced was peripheral blood mononuclear cells. The source of this sequence is a woman in her 70s with T-cell large granular lymphocyte leukemia. Some clones in this sample may be carry-over from other donors' samples.

The CDR3 bases are TGTGCCAGCTCACCTAGGGCGACAGGAAGAACTGAAGCTTTCTTT. Translating gives CASSPRATGRTEAFF. This chain connects TRBV18 to TRBJ1-1; D possibly corresponds to TRBD1 (6 bases). Per germline, CDR1 KGHSH and CDR2 LQKENI. V was shortened by 3 bases and J by 5 bases, with 16 bases between the two germline ends. This CDR3 has 15 amino acids.